The 18 T cell receptor beta chains in this list originate from one sample, sequenced in a study of blood T cells in healthy people across ages. The second PCR ran roughly 7 to 11 cycles with a sample-barcoded 5' primer and J-beta primers. From the 5' RACE reads, TCRdb called clonotypes with MiXCR, one entry per CDR3 protein. The sample lists about 780,000 distinct CDR3 sequences; around 68% were seen once. The specimen sequenced was blood. Receptors were obtained from a man aged 25-40 years in good health.

V gene TRBV6-1 combines with J gene TRBJ2-5, with D unresolved. The V gene's germline CDR1 is MNHNS and CDR2 SASEGT. This CDR3 is built from 14 residues. Between the trimmed V and J ends, which lost 11 bases and 2 bases, there was a span of 18 bases. CDR3 DNA sequence: TGTGCCGGATCCCGGGCCGGCCTGCAAGAGACCCAGTACTTC. It specifies CAGSRAGLQETQYF.

The chain couples TRBV4-3 to TRBJ1-4, with TRBD1 as a possible D gene (5 bases). Trimming stripped 1 base from V and 5 bases from J, with 8 bases between. Germline V gene sequence: CDR1 LGHNA, CDR2 YSLEER. This CDR3 spans 14 amino acids. The CDR3 coding sequence is TGCGCCAGCAGCCAAGCTTACAGGAATGAAAAACTGTTTTTT. Translated, it gives CASSQAYRNEKLFF.

The J gene is TRBJ1-4, the V gene TRBV7-2; D is unresolved. The V end lost 7 bases, the J end lost 11 bases, and 17 bases lay between the germline ends. The germline V gene has CDR1 SGHTA and CDR2 FQGNSA. The CDR3 has 13 amino acids. The CDR3 spells CASNTDGPGKLFF. In DNA form, the CDR3 reads TGTGCCAGCAACACAGACGGTCCTGGGAAACTGTTTTTT.

V usage is TRBV27 and J usage is TRBJ2-5; 8 bases align to TRBD1. The germline CDR1 and CDR2 sequences are MNHEY and SMNVEV (reference sequence). The CDR3 has 16 amino acids. V lost 5 bases, J lost 4 bases, and 12 bases stayed unmatched. CDR3 protein: CASSPFQGALRETQYF. CDR3 nucleotides: TGTGCCAGCAGTCCATTTCAGGGGGCGCTGCGAGAGACCCAGTACTTC.

This clonotype was seen only a few times. This chain uses TRBV7-2 with TRBJ1-6, with D uncertain. The germline V gene encodes CDR1 SGHTA and CDR2 FQGNSA. The CDR3 contains 14 residues. The ends were cut back, 3 bases at V and 9 bases at J, with 12 bases in the middle. Written as DNA, the CDR3 is TGTGCCAGCAGCTTGGGCGGGGAAGGTTCACCCCTCCACTTT. This sequence encodes CASSLGGEGSPLHF.

The chain links TRBV29-1 to TRBJ2-7; 11 positions agree with TRBD1. Germline values: CDR1 SQVTM, CDR2 ANQGSEA. With V trimmed by 3 bases and J by 5 bases, 3 bases remained unmatched. This CDR3 is 13 amino acids long. Here the CDR3 DNA reads TGCAGCGTTGAGGGACAGGGGGACCACGAGCAGTACTTC. It encodes CSVEGQGDHEQYF.

This clonotype showed up just once. The chain carries TRBV6-2 or TRBV6-3 and TRBJ2-7; D is ambiguous. Germline assignment: CDR1 MNHEY and CDR2 SVGEGT. V lost 4 bases and J 0 bases, leaving 7 bases between the germline ends. The CDR3 sequence is 13 residues long. CDR3 DNA: TGTGCCAGCAGTTGGAAGGGCTCCTACGAGCAGTACTTC. The encoded protein is CASSWKGSYEQYF.

This chain joins TRBV27 and TRBJ2-3; possible D gene TRBD2, 6 bases. The CDR3 runs 15 residues. Germline CDR1 is MNHEY and CDR2 is SMNVEV (reference sequence). The germline V and J ends were trimmed by 4 bases and 2 bases, with 13 bases remaining between them. CDR3: CASSSFSGPTDTQYF. The CDR3 DNA sequence: TGTGCCAGCAGTTCTTTTAGCGGACCCACAGATACGCAGTATTTT.

This chain links TRBV12-3 or TRBV12-4 with TRBJ2-1, with TRBD2 matching over 9 bases. CDR3 length: 15 amino acids. V shed 3 bases, J shed 4 bases, and the junction held 4 bases outside the gene matches. The CDR3 nucleotides are TGTGCCAGCAGTTTTTCTAGCGGGGAATACAATGAGCAGTTCTTC. Translated: CASSFSSGEYNEQFF.

The V and J genes are TRBV5-8 and TRBJ2-5, with TRBD2 matching over 8 bases. V lost 0 bases, J lost 4 bases, and 2 bases stayed unmatched. The CDR3 is 14 amino acids. Per the germline V gene, CDR1 is SGHTS and CDR2 is YDEGEE. Here the CDR3 DNA reads TGTGCCAGCAGCTTGGAAGCGGGGGCAGAGACCCAGTACTTC. Translated: CASSLEAGAETQYF. The full variable domain, completed using reference TRBV5-8 and TRBJ2-5, is EAGVTQSPTHLIKTRGQQATLRCSPISGHTSVYWYQQALGLGLQFLLWYDEGEERNRGNFPPRFSGRQFPNYSSELNVNALELEDSALYLCASSLEAGAETQYFGPGTRLLVL.

This sequence joins TRBV11-2 and TRBJ2-5; D not certain. V lost 2 bases to trimming and J lost 5 bases, with 15 bases between them. The CDR3 runs 15 residues. Looked up from germline, CDR1 is SGHAT and CDR2 is FQNNGV. The CDR3 region is CASSLPFRRAETQYF. CDR3 coding DNA: TGTGCCAGCAGCTTACCCTTTAGAAGGGCGGAGACCCAGTACTTC.

The J gene is TRBJ2-7, the V gene TRBV29-1, with 7 bases matching TRBD1. This CDR3 region has 12 residues. V shed 4 bases and J 6 bases; nucleotides not matched to a gene: 6. The germline CDR1 and CDR2 sequences are SQVTM and ANQGSEA. The CDR3 region is CSVGTGMGEQYF. The CDR3 coding sequence is TGCAGCGTTGGGACAGGCATGGGCGAGCAGTACTTC.

This clonotype was found once. The chain combines TRBV11-1 with TRBJ2-7, with D tentatively TRBD2 (6 bases). Trimming took off 2 bases at V and 7 bases at J, with 15 bases between the two ends. This CDR3 has 14 amino acids. CDR1 and CDR2 from the germline V gene are SGHAT and FQDESV (reference sequence). The chain's CDR3 is CASSLNRRAGEQYF. CDR3 in DNA: TGTGCCAGCAGCTTAAACCGCCGGGCGGGGGAGCAGTACTTC.

The chain links TRBV7-8 to TRBJ1-2, with a possible D match to TRBD1 (5 bases). The V end was cut by 1 base, the J end by 5 bases, with 20 bases between. CDR3 length: 17 residues. Germline CDR1 is SGHVS and CDR2 is FQNEAQ. The CDR3: CASSLVGGATHVYGYTF. The CDR3 coding sequence is TGTGCCAGCAGCTTAGTCGGAGGGGCGACCCACGTTTATGGCTACACCTTC.

The V gene is TRBV20-1, the J gene TRBJ2-7; TRBD2 agrees at 9 bases. Germline V lookup: CDR1 DFQATT, CDR2 SNEGSKA (reference sequence). The CDR3 consists of 15 residues. The V gene end was trimmed by 5 bases and the J gene end by 2 bases; junction bases not matched to a gene: 10. The chain's CDR3 is CSAPFPAGGPYEQYF. The DNA of the CDR3 is TGCAGTGCTCCATTTCCAGCGGGGGGCCCCTACGAGCAGTACTTC.

This clonotype appeared many times. The chain links TRBV5-1 to TRBJ2-1; 7 bases line up with TRBD2. The germline gives CDR1 SGHRS, CDR2 YFSETQ. The CDR3 runs to 15 residues. V was pared by 4 bases and J by 5 bases, with 9 bases of the junction left unmatched. The CDR3, as DNA: TGCGCCAGCAGCCCCAGCGGGGTGACCAACAATGAGCAGTTCTTC. Translated, it gives CASSPSGVTNNEQFF.

V and J are TRBV10-3 and TRBJ2-3; no firm D call. CDR3 length: 13 amino acids. Germline lookup yields CDR1 ENHRY and CDR2 SYGVKD. V lost 2 bases to trimming and J lost 3 bases, with 6 bases between them. The CDR3 DNA follows: TGTGCCATCAGTGAGGCAAATACAGATACGCAGTATTTT. Its translation: CAISEANTDTQYF.

The V and J genes are TRBV9 and TRBJ2-1, with D perhaps assigned TRBD1 or TRBD2 (5 bases each). The closer fit of TRBJ2-7 to the DNA end suggests the J call may be wrong. CDR1 SGDLS and CDR2 YYNGEE come from the germline V gene. The CDR3 covers 16 residues. The CDR3 DNA reads TGTGCCAGCAGCGTGGGGCTCCGGGGCTCCTACAATGAGCAGTACTTC. Encoded protein: CASSVGLRGSYNEQYF.